The clone carrying this T cell receptor (beta chain) was counted many times. Time point reported: after trial treatment. Indicated treatment: LDRT plus nivolumab, ipilimumab, low-dose cyclophosphamide and aspirin (RACIN trial). Patients eligible had advanced solid tumors without tumor-infiltrating lymphocytes. cDNA synthesis used a TRAV/TRBV-specific primer set for both chains. TCR amplification used approximately 19 PCR cycles, a constant-region primer and a V-primer adapter. TCRdb passed the reads through MiXCR, listing each CDR3 protein once. The sample shows 30,000 or so distinct CDR3 sequences, about half of them seen only once. The data derive from a study of low-dose radiotherapy and immunotherapy resistance in tumors. On the study more broadly: Aspirin was taken orally by patients at 300 mg daily for four cycles from cycle 1 day 1.

CDR3 length: 14 residues. Germline CDR1 ENHRY, CDR2 SYGVKD. Trimming cost V 3 bases and J 3 bases, with 8 bases left between them. This sample comprised PBMCs, obtained after low-dose radiotherapy plus immunotherapy. The V and J genes are TRBV10-3 and TRBJ2-2, with D perhaps TRBD1 (5 bases). This sequence originates from a male donor with gallbladder cancer. CDR3 sequence reads: CAISDARDTGELFF. CDR3 coding DNA: TGTGCCATCAGTGATGCCAGGGACACCGGGGAGCTGTTTTTT.